This T cell receptor beta chain comes out of a study of CD8 T cells in Susac syndrome (dated by TCRdb to about 2019). As for the study more broadly: Whether CD8+ T cell activation and differentiation in Susac syndrome was antigen driven was tested using repertoire sequencing. The study compared CD8+ T cell repertoire clonality among 12 healthy donors, about 14 Susac syndrome patients and roughly 16 multiple sclerosis patients.

The paper as a whole reports these results and caveats: The number of individuals in the TCR sequencing and HLA analysis was recognized as being relatively small.

The germline ends are 16 bases apart after V is trimmed by 4 bases and J by 0 bases. The CDR3 has 17 amino acids, counting the end cysteine and phenylalanine. Only the CDR3 DNA is retained, 51 bases long and in frame from the first base. CDR1 LGHNA and CDR2 YSLEER were looked up in the germline V gene. As for this clonotype: No cognate antigen has been identified for it. Nothing much larger sits one base from this clone, and base qualities are not available.

RNA was extracted with the RNeasy kit and about 0.5 to 1 ug was reverse transcribed using random hexamers. The immunoSEQ multiplex PCR assay, which covers 54 Vbeta and 13 Jbeta segments, was used to amplify TCR beta CDR3 regions. PCR amplification bias was corrected using a synthetic template baseline for primer optimization and computational correction. On the study's bioinformatics: Reads were annotated to V, D and J genes according to IMGT and were analyzed with immunoSEQ Analyzer, with only productive sequences retained. Clonality was computed as one minus Shannon entropy normalized by log2 of the number of productive unique sequences. For each patient and control, public and private clones were evaluated within the 100 most prevalent clones. Clones were defined as Susac-specific when absent from the healthy and MS cohorts, from some 1,100 published viral clones and from other ImmuneACCESS disease sequences. TCRdb ran its own pipeline on the public reads, namely fastp trimming at Q25 and MiXCR clone calling, and kept in-frame beta chains. Every CDR3 protein is listed once, alongside the most common genes and DNA of its rows. The V and J calls were not made by the authors but by TCRdb's processing. A total of some 300,000 distinct CDR3 sequences appear in this sample, 85% of them only once. Together, the top ten hold around 0.2% of the sample.

High-throughput TCR beta sequencing profiled peripheral blood CD8+ and CD4+ T cells from healthy donors, Susac syndrome patients and multiple sclerosis patients. Treatment-naive patients with stable or active relapsing-remitting disease fulfilling revised McDonald criteria were used as multiple sclerosis controls. Bulk CD8+ and CD4+ T cells were purified magnetically by negative isolation, whereas CD8+ TEMRA cells were enriched by FACS. Blood was collected in EDTA tubes and processed within 24 hours, with PBMCs isolated through density gradient centrifugation. PBMCs intended for TCR sequencing were cryopreserved in liquid nitrogen and were subsequently thawed in a 37 degrees C water bath. Purity of sorted or isolated CD4+, CD8+ and CD8+ TEMRA cells was at least 90%.

The receptor was derived from a human donor with multiple sclerosis. The chain links TRBV4-3 with TRBJ2-1; D gene: possibly TRBD1, on 6 matching bases. The sequenced sample was CD8+ T cells from PBMCs. The sequence in DNA is TGCGCCAGCAGCCGAGGATCGAAGGGGGTCTCCTACAATGAGCAGTTCTTC. Its protein product is CASSRGSKGVSYNEQFF.